The source of this T cell receptor beta chain is a study of control samples from healthy donors and cancer patients. Germline V gene lookup returns CDR1 SGHTA and CDR2 FQGNSA. Trimming cost V 5 bases and J 2 bases, with 12 bases left between them. The CDR3 has 14 amino acids. Sequencing was performed with immunoSEQ multiplex PCR; in TCRdb, only in-frame clones are kept and a portion is missing. The sample records roughly 90,000 clones, roughly four fifths being singletons. The source material was blood. The chain joins TRBV7-2 to TRBJ1-2; D is unresolved. The TCR originated in a woman in her sixties or seventies in good health. The CDR3 spells CASSAGRTNYGYTF. CDR3 nucleotide sequence: TGTGCCAGCAGCGCCGGAAGGACCAACTATGGCTACACCTTC.